This record covers a single T cell receptor beta chain. What it recognizes is unknown. After isolation, RNA underwent reverse transcription to generate cDNA as the sequencing template. The data were produced by immunoSEQ multiplex PCR, yet TCRdb's version contains in-frame clones alone and is incomplete. The profile shows about 110,000 clones, around three fifths of them singletons. The record originates from a study of CD8+ T cells in alopecia areata. Study-level results: For patients receiving tofacitinib, scalp clonality and expanded CD8+ clones among the top 100 significantly decreased. An increase in clonality over normal scalp was evident in lesional scalp, especially alopecia totalis/universalis.

This CDR3 comprises 11 residues. Germline lookup yields CDR1 MNHEY and CDR2 SMNVEV (reference sequence). Trimming took 4 bases from V and 12 from J, leaving 9 bases between them. Treatment in this sample: oral pan-JAK inhibitor, 5-10 mg twice daily. PBMCs yielded sorted CD4+ and CD8+ T cells. This clonotype was sampled from a human donor with alopecia areata. The starting material was CD8+ T cells sorted from blood, obtained at week 24, from a patient treated with tofacitinib. V usage is TRBV27 and J usage is TRBJ1-4, with D possibly being TRBD1 (5 bases). CDR3 in DNA: TGTGCCAGCAGTTCCGGGGGGGAACTGTTTTTT. Amino acids: CASSSGGELFF.